This passage covers 14 T cell receptor beta chains from one sample sequenced in a study of graft-versus-host responses after intestinal transplantation. Profiled with immunoSEQ multiplex PCR; TCRdb holds only in-frame clones, not every one. The profile shows some 96,000 clones, more than 75% of them singletons. Their cognate antigens are unknown. Specimen: unstimulated CD4+ T cells sorted from spleen or lymph node cells, collected before transplant. The receptors originated from a human donor who was the organ donor for an intestinal transplant.

The chain is built from TRBV9 and TRBJ2-7; weak D call: TRBD2 (5 bases). CDR3 size: 13 residues. Per the germline V gene, CDR1 is SGDLS and CDR2 is YYNGEE. Deletions cut 4 bases from V and 6 bases from J, with 14 bases between. The CDR3, as DNA: TGTGCCAGCAGCTTAATGGAGGTTTCCGAGCAGTACTTC. Its protein product is CASSLMEVSEQYF.

This chain uses TRBV4-2 with TRBJ2-2; TRBD2 matches 12 bases. CDR1 is LGHNA, CDR2 YNFKEQ, per germline. The CDR3 contains 17 residues. The trim removed 0 bases at V and 6 bases at J, leaving 5 bases unmatched. The CDR3 DNA reads as TGTGCCAGCAGCCAAGATGTTGGACTAGCGGGGTCCGGGGAGCTGTTTTTT. It translates to CASSQDVGLAGSGELFF.

V usage is TRBV5-6 and J usage is TRBJ1-2; weak D call: TRBD1 (5 bases). Germline values: CDR1 SGHDT, CDR2 YYEEEE. The V gene lost 4 bases and the J gene lost 4 bases, with 14 bases spanning the gap. The CDR3 has 14 amino acids. As DNA, the CDR3 is TGTGCCAGCAGCGTATCGGGACTCGGCTATGGCTACACCTTC. Its translation is CASSVSGLGYGYTF.

J is TRBJ2-7 and V is TRBV7-8; no definite D call. Germline V gives CDR1 SGHVS, CDR2 FQNEAQ. The CDR3 length is 12 residues. V shed 3 bases and J shed 4 bases, with 7 bases lying between them. In DNA form, the CDR3 reads TGTGCCAGCAGCTTGAAACAGTACGAGCAGTACTTC. This codes for CASSLKQYEQYF.

The chain joins TRBV7-9 to TRBJ2-7; a possible D gene is TRBD2 (5 bases). This CDR3 region has 14 residues. Germline CDR1 and CDR2: SEHNR and FQNEAQ (reference sequence). Trimming left V 3 bases short and J 7 bases short, with 16 bases between. The CDR3 reads CASSFHPESGEQYF. CDR3 nucleotide sequence: TGTGCCAGCAGCTTTCATCCGGAGTCGGGGGAGCAGTACTTC.

The chain recombines TRBV2 with TRBJ1-6, with D possibly being TRBD1 (5 bases). Looked up from germline, CDR1 is SNHLY and CDR2 is FYNNEI. CDR3 length: 14 amino acids. V lost 7 bases and J lost 10, with 17 bases in between. The CDR3 loop reads CASKAGGVRSPLHF. The CDR3 DNA is TGTGCCAGCAAGGCCGGGGGGGTACGGTCACCCCTCCACTTT.

The chain carries TRBV5-4 and TRBJ2-2; TRBD2 agrees at 8 bases. The V and J ends lost 2 bases and 7 bases, in that order; junction bases with no gene match: 7. This CDR3 is 15 amino acids long. Germline CDR1 reads SGHNT; CDR2 reads YYREEE (reference sequence). CDR3 in amino acids: CASSFAGGAVGELFF. The CDR3 DNA reads TGTGCCAGCAGCTTCGCCGGGGGGGCGGTCGGGGAGCTGTTTTTT.

The gene calls are TRBV19 and TRBJ1-5, with a tentative D call TRBD1 (5 bases). CDR3 size: 19 residues. V was trimmed by 2 bases and J by 0 bases, leaving 20 bases between them. The germline gives CDR1 LNHDA, CDR2 SQIVND (reference sequence). CDR3 region: CASSIIAGRGWYSNQPQHF. For the CDR3, the DNA is TGTGCCAGTAGTATAATAGCAGGGCGAGGATGGTATAGCAATCAGCCCCAGCATTTT.

This clone was counted only a few times. This rearrangement joins TRBV6-6 to TRBJ2-3; weak D call: TRBD1 (6 bases). V dropped 0 bases and J dropped 3 bases, with 7 bases sitting between them. CDR1 MNHNY and CDR2 SVGAGI come from the germline V gene (reference sequence). The CDR3 runs to 14 residues. This CDR3 reads CASSYSTGTDTQYF. The CDR3 nucleotides are TGTGCCAGCAGTTACTCGACAGGAACAGATACGCAGTATTTT.

The rearrangement uses TRBV7-9 and TRBJ2-7; 8 bases fit TRBD1. Germline-derived CDR1 and CDR2 are SEHNR and FQNEAQ (reference sequence). V gave up 5 bases and J gave up 5 bases; unmatched junction bases: 8. This CDR3 has 14 residues. DNA for the CDR3: TGTGCCAGCAGCAGGGGACAGGAAAGGAACGAGCAGTACTTC. This encodes CASSRGQERNEQYF.

This chain links TRBV2 with TRBJ1-2, with D maybe TRBD1 (6 bases). CDR1 is SNHLY, CDR2 FYNNEI, per germline. V lost 6 bases, J lost 4 bases, and 18 bases lay in between. CDR3 length: 15 residues. CDR3 sequence: CASRAGGASFYGYTF. CDR3 DNA: TGTGCCAGCAGAGCGGGGGGGGCGAGCTTCTATGGCTACACCTTC.

This rearrangement joins TRBV28 to TRBJ1-6; D uncertain. Germline loops: CDR1 MDHEN, CDR2 SYDVKM. V was cut by 6 bases and J by 1 base, with 7 bases left in between. The CDR3 has 14 residues. As DNA, the CDR3 is TGTGCCAGCAGACGAACTTCCTATAATTCACCCCTCCACTTT. Protein product: CASRRTSYNSPLHF.

The chain carries TRBV7-9 and TRBJ2-3; 9 nucleotides line up with TRBD2. The V segment lost 4 bases and the J segment 7 bases; nucleotides outside the gene matches: 6. Per germline, CDR1 SEHNR and CDR2 FQNEAQ (reference sequence). CDR3 length equals 14 residues. The chain's CDR3 is CASSSAGGWNTQYF. In DNA form, the CDR3 reads TGTGCCAGCAGCTCGGCGGGGGGGTGGAATACGCAGTATTTT.

There are a few counts of this clone. This chain uses TRBV6-1 with TRBJ1-6; D unresolved. V was shortened by 0 bases and J by 0 bases, with 6 bases between the two germline ends. Germline V gene sequence: CDR1 MNHNS, CDR2 SASEGT. CDR3 length: 16 amino acids. The CDR3 loop is CASSEARSSYNSPLHF. CDR3 coding DNA: TGTGCCAGCAGTGAAGCCAGGAGCTCCTATAATTCACCCCTCCACTTT.